This T cell receptor (beta chain) was identified in a study of metastatic and nonmetastatic thyroid tumors. Background on the study: Repertoires of blood and of tissue (tumor or nodule) from malignant and benign thyroid patients were compared. Study results and caveats: Versus benign nodules, malignant thyroid tumors reportedly had significantly higher TCR beta diversity, in blood and tumor.

CDR1 MDHEN and CDR2 SYDVKM come from the germline V gene. This CDR3 region has 16 residues. The V and J ends lost 3 bases and 1 base respectively, with 16 bases between them. This clone has a handful of counts. The antigen remains undetermined. Every patient was untreated before thyroid surgery. Authors' data handling: The study's classifier, a distant-metastasis tool for papillary thyroid cancer, was built using CDR3 differences across clinicopathological groups. MiXCR reprocessed the PCR reads for TCRdb. The V and J calls, along with clone size, are taken from TCRdb and not from the paper's own processing. Of around 34,000 clones listed, approximately 32% are singletons.

Source material: blood. The genes are TRBV28 and TRBJ2-7, with D maybe TRBD2 (6 bases). This sequence originates from a female donor with papillary thyroid cancer or a benign thyroid nodule (not recorded which). Some clones in this sample may be carry-over from other donors' samples. Written as DNA, the CDR3 is TGTGCCAGCAGTTTTCCACTATCGGGAGTATCCTACGAGCAGTACTTC. The encoded protein is CASSFPLSGVSYEQYF.